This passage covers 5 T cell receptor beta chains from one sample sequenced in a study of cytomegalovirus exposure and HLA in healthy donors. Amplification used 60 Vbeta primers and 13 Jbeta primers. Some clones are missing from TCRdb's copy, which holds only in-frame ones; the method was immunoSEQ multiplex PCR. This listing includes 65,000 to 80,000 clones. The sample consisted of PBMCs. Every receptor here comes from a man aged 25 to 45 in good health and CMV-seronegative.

This CDR3 reads CAILAGGGAYNEQFF. CDR3 in DNA: TGTGCCATACTAGCGGGGGGCGGGGCCTACAATGAGCAGTTCTTC. This chain joins TRBV28 and TRBJ2-1; 12 bases are a match to TRBD2. The CDR3 has 15 amino acids. CDR1 is MDHEN, CDR2 SYDVKM, per germline. V was pared by 10 bases and J by 2 bases, with 6 bases of the junction left unmatched. The full variable domain, rest sourced from reference TRBV28 and TRBJ2-1, is DVKVTQSSRYLVKRTGEKVFLECVQDMDHENMFWYRQDPGLGLRLIYFSYDVKMKEKGDIPEGYSVSREKKERFSLILESASTNQTSMYLCAILAGGGAYNEQFFGPGTRLTVL.

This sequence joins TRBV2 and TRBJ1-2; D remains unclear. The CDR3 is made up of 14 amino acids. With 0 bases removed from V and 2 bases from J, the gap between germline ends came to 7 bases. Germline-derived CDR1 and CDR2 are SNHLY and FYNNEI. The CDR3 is CASSEAAVNYGYTF. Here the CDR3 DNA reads TGTGCCAGCAGTGAAGCGGCCGTGAACTATGGCTACACCTTC.

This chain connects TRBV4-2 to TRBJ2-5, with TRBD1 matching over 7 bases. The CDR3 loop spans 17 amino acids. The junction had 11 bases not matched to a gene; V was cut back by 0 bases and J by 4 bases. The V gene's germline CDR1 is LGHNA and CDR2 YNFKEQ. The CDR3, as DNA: TGTGCCAGCAGCCAAGATAATCGGCAGGGGGTGGCAGAGACCCAGTACTTC. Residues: CASSQDNRQGVAETQYF.

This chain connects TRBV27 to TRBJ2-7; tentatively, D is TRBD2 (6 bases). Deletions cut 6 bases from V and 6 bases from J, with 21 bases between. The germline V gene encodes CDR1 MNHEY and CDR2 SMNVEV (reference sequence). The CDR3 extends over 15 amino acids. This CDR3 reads CASRIGGAGISEQYF. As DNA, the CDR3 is TGTGCCAGCAGAATTGGTGGGGCGGGGATTTCCGAGCAGTACTTC.

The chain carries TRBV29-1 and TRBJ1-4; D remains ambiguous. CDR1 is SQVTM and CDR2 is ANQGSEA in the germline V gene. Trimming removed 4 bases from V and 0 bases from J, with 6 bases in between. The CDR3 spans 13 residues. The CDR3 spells CSVGATTNEKLFF. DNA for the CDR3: TGCAGCGTTGGGGCGACAACTAATGAAAAACTGTTTTTT.